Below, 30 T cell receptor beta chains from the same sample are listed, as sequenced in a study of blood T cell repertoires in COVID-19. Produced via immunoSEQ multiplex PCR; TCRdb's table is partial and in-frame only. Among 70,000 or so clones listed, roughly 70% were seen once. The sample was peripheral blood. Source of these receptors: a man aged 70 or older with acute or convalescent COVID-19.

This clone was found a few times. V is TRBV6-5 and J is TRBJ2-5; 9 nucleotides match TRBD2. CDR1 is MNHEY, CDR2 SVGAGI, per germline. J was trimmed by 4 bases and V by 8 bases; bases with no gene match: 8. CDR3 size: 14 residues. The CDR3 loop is CASHFSGSGETQYF. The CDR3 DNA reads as TGTGCCAGCCACTTTAGCGGGAGCGGAGAGACCCAGTACTTC.

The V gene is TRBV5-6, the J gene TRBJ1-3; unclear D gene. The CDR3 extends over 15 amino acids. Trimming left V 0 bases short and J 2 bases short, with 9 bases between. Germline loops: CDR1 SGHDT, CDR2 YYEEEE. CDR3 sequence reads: CASSLDQITGNTIYF. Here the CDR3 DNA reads TGTGCCAGCAGCTTGGACCAGATTACTGGAAACACCATATATTTT.

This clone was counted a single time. In DNA, the CDR3 is TGCAGTGCTAGAGAGAGCTACGAGCAGTACTTC. It translates to CSARESYEQYF. The rearrangement uses TRBV20-1 and TRBJ2-7; D is undetermined. V gave up 0 bases and J gave up 3 bases, with 3 bases separating them. From germline, CDR1 is DFQATT and CDR2 SNEGSKA (reference sequence). The CDR3 is 11 amino acids.

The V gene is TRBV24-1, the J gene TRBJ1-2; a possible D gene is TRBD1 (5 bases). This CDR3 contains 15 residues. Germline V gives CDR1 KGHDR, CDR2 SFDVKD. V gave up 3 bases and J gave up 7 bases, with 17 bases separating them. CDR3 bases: TGTGCCACCAGTGATGGACTGCCGGGGGTGGGTGGCTACACCTTC. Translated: CATSDGLPGVGGYTF.

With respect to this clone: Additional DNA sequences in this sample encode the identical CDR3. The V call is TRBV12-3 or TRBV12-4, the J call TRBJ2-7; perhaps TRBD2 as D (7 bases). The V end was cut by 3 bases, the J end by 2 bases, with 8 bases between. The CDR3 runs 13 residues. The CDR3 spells CASSLGGPYEQYF. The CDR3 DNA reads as TGTGCCAGCAGTTTGGGGGGGCCCTACGAGCAGTACTTC.

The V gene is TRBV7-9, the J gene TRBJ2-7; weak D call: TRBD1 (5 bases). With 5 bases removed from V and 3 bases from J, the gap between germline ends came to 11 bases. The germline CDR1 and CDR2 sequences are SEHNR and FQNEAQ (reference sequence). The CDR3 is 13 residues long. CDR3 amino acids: CASSVTGDYEQYF. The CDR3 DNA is TGTGCCAGCAGCGTTACAGGTGACTACGAGCAGTACTTC.

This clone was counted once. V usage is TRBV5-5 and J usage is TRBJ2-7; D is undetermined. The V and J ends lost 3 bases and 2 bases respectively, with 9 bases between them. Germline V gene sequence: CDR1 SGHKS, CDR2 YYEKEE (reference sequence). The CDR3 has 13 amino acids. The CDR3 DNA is TGTGCCAGCAGCTCTGGTAACACCTACGAGCAGTACTTC. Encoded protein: CASSSGNTYEQYF.

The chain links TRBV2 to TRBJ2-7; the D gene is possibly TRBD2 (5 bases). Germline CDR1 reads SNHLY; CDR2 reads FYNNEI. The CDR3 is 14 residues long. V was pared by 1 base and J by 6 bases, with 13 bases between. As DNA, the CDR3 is TGTGCCAGCAGTGAAGACGGGAACCAAGGCGAGCAGTACTTC. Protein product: CASSEDGNQGEQYF.

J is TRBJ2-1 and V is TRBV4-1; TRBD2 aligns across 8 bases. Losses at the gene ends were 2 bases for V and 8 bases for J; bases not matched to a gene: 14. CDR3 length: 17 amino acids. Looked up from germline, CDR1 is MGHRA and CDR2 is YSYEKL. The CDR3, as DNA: TGCGCCAGCAGCCAAAGAACGGCGGGAGGACCGAGGGATGAGCAGTTCTTC. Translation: CASSQRTAGGPRDEQFF.

The CDR3 here is CASRDGTNQPQHF. CDR3 DNA sequence: TGTGCCAGCAGAGATGGGACTAATCAGCCCCAGCATTTT. This chain links TRBV2 with TRBJ1-5; TRBD1 might be the D (5 bases). In germline, CDR1 is SNHLY, CDR2 FYNNEI. Trimming took off 6 bases at V and 4 bases at J, with 10 bases between the two ends. This CDR3 comprises 13 residues.

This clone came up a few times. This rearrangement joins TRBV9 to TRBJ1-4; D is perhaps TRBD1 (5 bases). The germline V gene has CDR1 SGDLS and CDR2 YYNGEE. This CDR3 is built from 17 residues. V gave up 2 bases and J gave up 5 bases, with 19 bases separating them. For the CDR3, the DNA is TGTGCCAGCAGCGTCGAAGGGCTCCAGGGTCGAAATGAAAAACTGTTTTTT. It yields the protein CASSVEGLQGRNEKLFF.

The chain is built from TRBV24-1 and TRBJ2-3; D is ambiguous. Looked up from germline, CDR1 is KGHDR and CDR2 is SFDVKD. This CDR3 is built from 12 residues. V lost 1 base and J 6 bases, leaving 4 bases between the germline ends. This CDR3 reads CATSDFQDTQYF. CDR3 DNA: TGTGCCACCAGTGATTTCCAGGATACGCAGTATTTT.

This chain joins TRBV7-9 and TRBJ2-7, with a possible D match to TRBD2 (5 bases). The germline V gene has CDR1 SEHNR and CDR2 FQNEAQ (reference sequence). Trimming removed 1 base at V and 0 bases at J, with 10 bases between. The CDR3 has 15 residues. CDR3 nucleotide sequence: TGTGCCAGCAGCTTAGGAGTTACTAGCTCCTACGAGCAGTACTTC. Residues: CASSLGVTSSYEQYF.

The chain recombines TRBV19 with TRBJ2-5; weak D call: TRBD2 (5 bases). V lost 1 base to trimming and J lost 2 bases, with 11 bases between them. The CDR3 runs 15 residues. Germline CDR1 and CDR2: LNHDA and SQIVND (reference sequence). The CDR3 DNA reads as TGTGCCAGTAGTATAGGAGACTACCTACAAGAGACCCAGTACTTC. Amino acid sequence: CASSIGDYLQETQYF.

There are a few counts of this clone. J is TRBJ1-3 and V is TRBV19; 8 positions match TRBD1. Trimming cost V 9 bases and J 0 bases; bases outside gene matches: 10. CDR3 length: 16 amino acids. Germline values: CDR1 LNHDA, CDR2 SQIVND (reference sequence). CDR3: CASTTGTGASGNTIYF. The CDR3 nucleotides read TGTGCCAGCACTACCGGGACAGGAGCCTCTGGAAACACCATATATTTT.

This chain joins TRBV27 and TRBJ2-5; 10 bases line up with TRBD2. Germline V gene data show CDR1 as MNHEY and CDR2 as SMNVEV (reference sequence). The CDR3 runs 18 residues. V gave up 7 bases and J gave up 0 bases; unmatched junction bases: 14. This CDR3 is CASTLFGTSAPYQETQYF. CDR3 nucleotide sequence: TGTGCCAGCACCTTATTCGGGACTAGCGCTCCGTACCAAGAGACCCAGTACTTC.

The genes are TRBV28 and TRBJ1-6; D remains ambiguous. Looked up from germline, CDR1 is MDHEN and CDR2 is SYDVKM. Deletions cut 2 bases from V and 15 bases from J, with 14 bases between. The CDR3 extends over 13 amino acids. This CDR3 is CASSLGFPSGLHF. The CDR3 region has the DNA TGTGCCAGCAGTTTAGGGTTTCCTAGTGGCCTCCACTTT.

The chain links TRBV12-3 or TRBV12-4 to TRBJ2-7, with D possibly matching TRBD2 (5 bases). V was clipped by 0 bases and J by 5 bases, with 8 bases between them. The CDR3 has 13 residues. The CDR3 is CASSLAGNDEQYF. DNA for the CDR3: TGTGCCAGCAGTTTAGCCGGGAATGACGAGCAGTACTTC.

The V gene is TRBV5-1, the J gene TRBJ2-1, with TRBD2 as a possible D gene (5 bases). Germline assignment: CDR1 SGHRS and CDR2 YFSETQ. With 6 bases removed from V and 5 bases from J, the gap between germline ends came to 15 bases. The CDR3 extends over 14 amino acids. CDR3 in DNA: TGCGCCAGCAAATGGACGGGGTCTGACAATGAGCAGTTCTTC. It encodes CASKWTGSDNEQFF.

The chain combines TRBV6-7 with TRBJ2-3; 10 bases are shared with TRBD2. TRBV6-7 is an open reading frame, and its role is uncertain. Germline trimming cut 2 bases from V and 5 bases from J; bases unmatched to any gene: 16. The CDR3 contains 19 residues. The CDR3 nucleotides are TGTGCCAGCAGTTACCGTGGGATAGCGGGAGGTTCCCGGTTAGATACGCAGTATTTT. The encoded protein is CASSYRGIAGGSRLDTQYF.

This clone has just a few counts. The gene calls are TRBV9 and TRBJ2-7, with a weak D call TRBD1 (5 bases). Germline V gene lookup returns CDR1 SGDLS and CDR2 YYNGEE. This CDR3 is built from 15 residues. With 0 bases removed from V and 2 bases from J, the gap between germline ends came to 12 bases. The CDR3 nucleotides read TGTGCCAGCAGCGTAGAGGGGCATAGTCCCTACGAGCAGTACTTC. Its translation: CASSVEGHSPYEQYF. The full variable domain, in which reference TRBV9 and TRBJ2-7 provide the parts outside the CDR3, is DSGVTQTPKHLITATGQRVTLRCSPRSGDLSVYWYQQSLDQGLQFLIQYYNGEERAKGNILERFSAQQFPDLHSELNLSSLELGDSALYFCASSVEGHSPYEQYFGPGTRLTVT.

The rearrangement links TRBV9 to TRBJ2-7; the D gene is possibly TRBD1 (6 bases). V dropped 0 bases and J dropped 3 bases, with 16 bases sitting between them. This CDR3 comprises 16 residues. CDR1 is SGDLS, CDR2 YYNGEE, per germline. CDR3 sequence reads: CASSVEPDRRLYEQYF. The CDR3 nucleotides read TGTGCCAGCAGCGTAGAGCCAGACAGGCGACTCTACGAGCAGTACTTC.

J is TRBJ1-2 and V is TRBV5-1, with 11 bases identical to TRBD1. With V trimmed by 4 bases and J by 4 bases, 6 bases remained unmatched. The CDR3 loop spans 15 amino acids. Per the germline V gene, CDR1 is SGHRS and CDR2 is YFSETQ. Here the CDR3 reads CASSTEGTGGYGYTF. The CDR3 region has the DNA TGCGCCAGCAGCACGGAGGGGACAGGGGGCTATGGCTACACCTTC.

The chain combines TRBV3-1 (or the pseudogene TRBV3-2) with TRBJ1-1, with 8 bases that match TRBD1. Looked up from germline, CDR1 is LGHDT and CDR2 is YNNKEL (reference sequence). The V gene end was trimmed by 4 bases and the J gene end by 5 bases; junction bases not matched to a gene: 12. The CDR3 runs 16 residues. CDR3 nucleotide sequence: TGTGCCAGCAGCCCCTTCCCCCAGGGGGCCGGTACTGAAGCTTTCTTT. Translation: CASSPFPQGAGTEAFF.

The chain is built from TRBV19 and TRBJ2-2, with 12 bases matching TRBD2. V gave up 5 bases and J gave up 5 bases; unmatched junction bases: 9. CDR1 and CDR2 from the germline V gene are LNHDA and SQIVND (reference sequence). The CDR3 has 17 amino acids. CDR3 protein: CASSARGLAGITGELFF. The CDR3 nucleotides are TGTGCCAGTAGTGCCCGCGGACTAGCGGGAATTACCGGGGAGCTGTTTTTT.

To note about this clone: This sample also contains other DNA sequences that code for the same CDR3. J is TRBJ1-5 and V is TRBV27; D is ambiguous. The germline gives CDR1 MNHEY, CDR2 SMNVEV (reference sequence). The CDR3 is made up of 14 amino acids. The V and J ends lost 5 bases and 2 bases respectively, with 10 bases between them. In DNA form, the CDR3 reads TGTGCCAGCAGTCCTAGGTTGGGCAATCAGCCCCAGCATTTT. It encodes CASSPRLGNQPQHF.

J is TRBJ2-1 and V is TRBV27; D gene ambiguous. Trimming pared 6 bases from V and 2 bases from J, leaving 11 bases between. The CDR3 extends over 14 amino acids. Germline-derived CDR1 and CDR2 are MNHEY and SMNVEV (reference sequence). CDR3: CASSQIYPYNEQFF. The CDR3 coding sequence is TGTGCCAGCAGCCAGATTTACCCCTACAATGAGCAGTTCTTC.

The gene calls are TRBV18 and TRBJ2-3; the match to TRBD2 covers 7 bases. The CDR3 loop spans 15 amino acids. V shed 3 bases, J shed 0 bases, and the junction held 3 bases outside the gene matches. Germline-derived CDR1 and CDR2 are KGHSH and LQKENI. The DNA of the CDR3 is TGTGCCAGCTCACCGGTTAGCGGGAGCACAGATACGCAGTATTTT. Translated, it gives CASSPVSGSTDTQYF.

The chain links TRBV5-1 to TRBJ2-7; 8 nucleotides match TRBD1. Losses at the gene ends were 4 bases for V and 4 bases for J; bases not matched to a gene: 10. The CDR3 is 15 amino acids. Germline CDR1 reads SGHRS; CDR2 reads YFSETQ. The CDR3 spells CASSPTGQGLYEQYF. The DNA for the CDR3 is TGCGCCAGCAGCCCCACCGGACAGGGTTTATACGAGCAGTACTTC.

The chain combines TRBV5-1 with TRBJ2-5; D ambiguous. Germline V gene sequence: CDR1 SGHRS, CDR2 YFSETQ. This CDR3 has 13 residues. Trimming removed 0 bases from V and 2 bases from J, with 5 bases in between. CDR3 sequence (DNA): TGCGCCAGCAGCTTGGTTAGTCAAGAGACCCAGTACTTC. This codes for CASSLVSQETQYF.